This TCR beta chain is drawn from a study of blood T cells in healthy people across ages. Broader study findings: The recorded TCR beta diversity per million T cells decreased in a roughly linear manner with age. Versus aged donors, long-lived donors had higher diversity and more naive CD4+ cells.

The authors isolated at least 6 million PBMCs per sample. Together with a sample-barcoded 5' primer, a J-beta primer mix was included in a second PCR lasting 7 to 11 cycles. A template-switch adaptor with 12 random nucleotides tagged each cDNA molecule. TCRdb reanalysed the 5' RACE reads using MiXCR and keeps one entry per CDR3 protein. The sample lists 1.8 million or so distinct CDR3 sequences, approximately 39% occurring once. A note on this clonotype: Its target is not known.

Germline V gene data show CDR1 as DFQATT and CDR2 as SNEGSKA (reference sequence). V was pared by 6 bases and J by 7 bases, with 18 bases between. The CDR3 length is 13 residues. Input material: blood. The V gene is TRBV20-1, the J gene TRBJ1-2, with D unresolved. This sequence was found in a human donor in good health. As DNA, the CDR3 is TGCAGTGCCACCAAGCGGGGAATTGCTGGCTACACCTTC. Its translation is CSATKRGIAGYTF.